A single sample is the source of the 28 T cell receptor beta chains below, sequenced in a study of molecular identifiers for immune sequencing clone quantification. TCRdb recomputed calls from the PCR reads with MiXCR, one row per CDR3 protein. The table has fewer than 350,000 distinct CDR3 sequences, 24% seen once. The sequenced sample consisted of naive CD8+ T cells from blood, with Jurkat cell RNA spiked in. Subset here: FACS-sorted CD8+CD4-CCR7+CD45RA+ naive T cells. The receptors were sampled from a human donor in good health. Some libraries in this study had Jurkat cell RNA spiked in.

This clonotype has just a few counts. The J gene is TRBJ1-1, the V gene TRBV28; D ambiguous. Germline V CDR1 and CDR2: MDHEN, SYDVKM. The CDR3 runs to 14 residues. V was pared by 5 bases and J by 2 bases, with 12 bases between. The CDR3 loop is CASSGYSINTEAFF. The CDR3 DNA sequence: TGTGCCAGCAGTGGGTACTCAATAAACACTGAAGCTTTCTTT.

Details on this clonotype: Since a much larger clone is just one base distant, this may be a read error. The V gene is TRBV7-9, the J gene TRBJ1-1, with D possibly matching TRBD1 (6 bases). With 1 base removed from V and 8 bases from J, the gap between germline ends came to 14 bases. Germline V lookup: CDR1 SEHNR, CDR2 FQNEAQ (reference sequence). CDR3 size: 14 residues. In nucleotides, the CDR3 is TGTGCCAGCAGCTTAGAGTCCTACAGGGACGAAGCTTTCTTT. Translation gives CASSLESYRDEAFF.

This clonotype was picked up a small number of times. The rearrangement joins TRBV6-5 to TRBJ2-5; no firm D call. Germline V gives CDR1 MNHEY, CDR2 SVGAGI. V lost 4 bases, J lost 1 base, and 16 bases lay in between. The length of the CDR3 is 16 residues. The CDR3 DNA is TGTGCCAGCAGTTTTTTTATGGGCGGCCCCCAAGAGACCCAGTACTTC. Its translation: CASSFFMGGPQETQYF.

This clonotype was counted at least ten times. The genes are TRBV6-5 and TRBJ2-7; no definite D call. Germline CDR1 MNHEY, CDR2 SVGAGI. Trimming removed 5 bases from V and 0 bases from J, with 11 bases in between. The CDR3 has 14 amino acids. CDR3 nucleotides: TGTGCCAGCAGTCCAACGGGTCTCTCCTACGAGCAGTACTTC. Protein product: CASSPTGLSYEQYF.

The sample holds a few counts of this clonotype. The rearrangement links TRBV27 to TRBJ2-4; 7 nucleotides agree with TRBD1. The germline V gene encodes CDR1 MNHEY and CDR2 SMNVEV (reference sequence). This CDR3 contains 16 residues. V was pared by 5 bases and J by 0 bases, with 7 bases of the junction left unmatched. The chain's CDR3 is CASSLGTAIAKNIQYF. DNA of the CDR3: TGTGCCAGCAGTCTTGGGACAGCTATAGCCAAAAACATTCAGTACTTC.

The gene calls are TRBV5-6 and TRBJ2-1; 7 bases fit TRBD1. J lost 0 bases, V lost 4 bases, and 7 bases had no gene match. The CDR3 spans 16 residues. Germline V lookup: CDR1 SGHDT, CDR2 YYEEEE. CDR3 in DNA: TGTGCCAGCAGCGCTGACAGGGAGAGCTCCTACAATGAGCAGTTCTTC. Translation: CASSADRESSYNEQFF.

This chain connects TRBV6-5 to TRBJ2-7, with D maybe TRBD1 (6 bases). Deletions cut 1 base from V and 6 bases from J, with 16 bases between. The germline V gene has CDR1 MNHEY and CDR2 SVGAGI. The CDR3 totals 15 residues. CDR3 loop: CASSYWVQGLSEQYF. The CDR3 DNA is TGTGCCAGCAGTTACTGGGTACAGGGCTTGAGCGAGCAGTACTTC.

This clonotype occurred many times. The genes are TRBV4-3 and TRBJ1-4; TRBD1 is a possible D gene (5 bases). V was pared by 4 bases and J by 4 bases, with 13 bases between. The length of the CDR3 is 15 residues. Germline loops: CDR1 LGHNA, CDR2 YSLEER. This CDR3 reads CASSPRDGINEKLFF. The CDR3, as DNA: TGCGCCAGCAGCCCAAGGGACGGGATTAATGAAAAACTGTTTTTT.

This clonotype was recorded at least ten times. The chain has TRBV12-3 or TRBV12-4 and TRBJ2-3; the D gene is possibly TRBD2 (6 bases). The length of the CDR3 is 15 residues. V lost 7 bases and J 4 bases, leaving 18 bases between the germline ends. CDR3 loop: CASNANLASPDTQYF. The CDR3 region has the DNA TGTGCCAGCAACGCGAACCTAGCGTCTCCAGATACGCAGTATTTT.

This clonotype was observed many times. The CDR3 sequence: CASSEGEGYTF. The CDR3 DNA sequence: TGTGCCAGCAGCGAAGGAGAAGGCTACACCTTC. The V and J genes are TRBV12-3 or TRBV12-4 and TRBJ1-2; D is unclear. With 6 bases removed from V and 8 bases from J, the gap between germline ends came to 10 bases. The CDR3 sequence is 11 residues long.

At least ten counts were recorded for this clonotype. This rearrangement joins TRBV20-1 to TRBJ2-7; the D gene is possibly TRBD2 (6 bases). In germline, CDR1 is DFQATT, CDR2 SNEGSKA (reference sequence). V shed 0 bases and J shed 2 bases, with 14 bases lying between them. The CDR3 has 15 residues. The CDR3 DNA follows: TGCAGTGCTAGAGATACCGTTGCGGGAACCTACGAGCAGTACTTC. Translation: CSARDTVAGTYEQYF.

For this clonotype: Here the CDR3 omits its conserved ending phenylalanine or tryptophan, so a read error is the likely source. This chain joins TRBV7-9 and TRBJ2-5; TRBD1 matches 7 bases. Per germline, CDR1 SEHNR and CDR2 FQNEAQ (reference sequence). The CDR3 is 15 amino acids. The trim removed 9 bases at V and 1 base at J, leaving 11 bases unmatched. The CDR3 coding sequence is TGTGCCAGTAGCCCCGGGACAGCTGGCCAAGAGACCCAGTACTCC. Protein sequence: CASSPGTAGQETQYS.

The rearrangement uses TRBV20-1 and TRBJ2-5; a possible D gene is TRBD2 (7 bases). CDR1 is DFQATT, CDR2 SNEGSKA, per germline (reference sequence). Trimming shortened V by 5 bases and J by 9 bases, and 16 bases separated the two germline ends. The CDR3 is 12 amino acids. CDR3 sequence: CSAGGGPRPQYF. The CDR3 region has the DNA TGCAGTGCTGGGGGGGGGCCGAGGCCCCAGTACTTC.

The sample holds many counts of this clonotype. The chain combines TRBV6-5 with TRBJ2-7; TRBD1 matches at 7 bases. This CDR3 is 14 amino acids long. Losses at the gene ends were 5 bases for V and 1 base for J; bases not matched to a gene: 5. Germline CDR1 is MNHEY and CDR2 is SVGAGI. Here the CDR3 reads CASSDDRVSYEQYF. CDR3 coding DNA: TGTGCCAGCAGTGACGACAGGGTTTCCTACGAGCAGTACTTC.

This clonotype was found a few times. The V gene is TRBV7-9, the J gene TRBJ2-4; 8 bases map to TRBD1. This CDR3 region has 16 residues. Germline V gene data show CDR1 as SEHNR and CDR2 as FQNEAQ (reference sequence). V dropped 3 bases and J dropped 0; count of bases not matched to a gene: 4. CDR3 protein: CASSFGQGEAKNIQYF. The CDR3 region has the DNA TGTGCCAGCAGCTTCGGACAGGGCGAAGCCAAAAACATTCAGTACTTC.

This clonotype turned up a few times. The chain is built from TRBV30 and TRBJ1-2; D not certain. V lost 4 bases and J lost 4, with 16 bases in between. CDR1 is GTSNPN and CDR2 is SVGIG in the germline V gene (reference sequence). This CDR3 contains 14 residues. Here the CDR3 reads CAWKVRAPGYGYTF. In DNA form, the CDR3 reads TGTGCCTGGAAGGTCCGAGCTCCAGGCTATGGCTACACCTTC.

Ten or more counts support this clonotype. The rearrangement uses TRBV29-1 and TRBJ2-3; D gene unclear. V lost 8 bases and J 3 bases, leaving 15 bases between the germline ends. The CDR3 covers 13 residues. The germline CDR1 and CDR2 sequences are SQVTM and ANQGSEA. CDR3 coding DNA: TGCAGCCACCCCAGTATCTTAACAGATACGCAGTATTTT. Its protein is CSHPSILTDTQYF.

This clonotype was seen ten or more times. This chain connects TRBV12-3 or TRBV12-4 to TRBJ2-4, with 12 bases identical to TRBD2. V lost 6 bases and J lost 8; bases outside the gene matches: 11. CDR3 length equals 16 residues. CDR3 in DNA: TGTGCCAGCAGCCCGACTAGCGGGGGCCTCGGAGACATTCAGTACTTC. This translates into CASSPTSGGLGDIQYF.

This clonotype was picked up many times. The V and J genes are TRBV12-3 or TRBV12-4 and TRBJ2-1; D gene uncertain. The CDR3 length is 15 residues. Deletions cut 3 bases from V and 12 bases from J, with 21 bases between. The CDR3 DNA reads TGTGCCAGCAGTTTGGATTCCTACAGAGCGCGAAGGCAGTTCTTC. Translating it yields CASSLDSYRARRQFF.

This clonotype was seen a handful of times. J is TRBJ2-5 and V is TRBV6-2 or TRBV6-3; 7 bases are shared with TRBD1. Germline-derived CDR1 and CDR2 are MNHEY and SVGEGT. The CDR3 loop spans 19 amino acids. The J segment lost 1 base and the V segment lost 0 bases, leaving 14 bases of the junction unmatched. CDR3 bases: TGTGCCAGCAGTTACTCCGGAATTAGGACAGGCCCGGGCCAAGAGACCCAGTACTTC. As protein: CASSYSGIRTGPGQETQYF.

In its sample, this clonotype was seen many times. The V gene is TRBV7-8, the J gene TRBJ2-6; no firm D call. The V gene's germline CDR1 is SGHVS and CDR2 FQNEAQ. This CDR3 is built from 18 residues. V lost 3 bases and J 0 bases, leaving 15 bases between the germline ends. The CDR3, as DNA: TGTGCCAGCAGCTTCCTGGTCGGGCAGAGCTCTGGGGCCAACGTCCTGACTTTC. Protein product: CASSFLVGQSSGANVLTF.

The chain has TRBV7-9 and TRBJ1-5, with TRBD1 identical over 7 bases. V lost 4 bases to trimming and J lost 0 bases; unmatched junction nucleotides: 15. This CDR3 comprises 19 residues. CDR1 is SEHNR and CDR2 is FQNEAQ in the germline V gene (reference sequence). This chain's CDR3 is CASSSPHPGQPYSNQPQHF. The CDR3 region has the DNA TGTGCCAGCAGCTCCCCCCACCCGGGACAGCCTTATAGCAATCAGCCCCAGCATTTT.

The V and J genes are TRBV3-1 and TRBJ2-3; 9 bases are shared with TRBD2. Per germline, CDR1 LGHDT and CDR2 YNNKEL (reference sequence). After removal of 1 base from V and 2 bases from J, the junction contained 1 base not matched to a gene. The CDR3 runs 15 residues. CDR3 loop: CASSQGTSDTDTQYF. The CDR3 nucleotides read TGTGCCAGCAGCCAAGGGACTAGCGACACAGATACGCAGTATTTT.

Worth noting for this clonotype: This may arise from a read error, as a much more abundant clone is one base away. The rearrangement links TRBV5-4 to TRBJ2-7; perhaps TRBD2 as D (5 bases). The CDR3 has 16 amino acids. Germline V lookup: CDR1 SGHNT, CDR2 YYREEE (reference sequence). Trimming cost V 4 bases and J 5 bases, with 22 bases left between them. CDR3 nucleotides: TGTGCCAGCAGCCCCAATACTGGGCGAGGGTACGACGAGCAGTACTTC. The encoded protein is CASSPNTGRGYDEQYF.

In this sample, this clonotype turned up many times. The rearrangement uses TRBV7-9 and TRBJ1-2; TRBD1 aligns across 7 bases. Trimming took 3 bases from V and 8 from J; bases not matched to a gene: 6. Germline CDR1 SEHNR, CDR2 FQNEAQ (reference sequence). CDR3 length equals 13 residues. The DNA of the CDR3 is TGTGCCAGCAGCTTCTCACAGGGGCGAGGCTACACCTTC. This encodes CASSFSQGRGYTF.

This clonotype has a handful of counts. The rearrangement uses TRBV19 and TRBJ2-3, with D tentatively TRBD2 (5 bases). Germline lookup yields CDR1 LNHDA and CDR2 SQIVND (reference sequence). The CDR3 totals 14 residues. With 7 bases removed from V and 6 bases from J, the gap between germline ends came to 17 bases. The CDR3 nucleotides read TGTGCCAGTACGCTAGCCCCCGATCTGGATACGCAGTATTTT. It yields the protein CASTLAPDLDTQYF.

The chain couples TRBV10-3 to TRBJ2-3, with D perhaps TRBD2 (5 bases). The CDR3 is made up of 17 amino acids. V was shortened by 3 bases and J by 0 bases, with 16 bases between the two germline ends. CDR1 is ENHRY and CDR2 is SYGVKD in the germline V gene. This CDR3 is CAISDLTGSGSTDTQYF. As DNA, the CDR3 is TGTGCCATCAGTGACCTCACGGGGAGCGGAAGCACAGATACGCAGTATTTT.

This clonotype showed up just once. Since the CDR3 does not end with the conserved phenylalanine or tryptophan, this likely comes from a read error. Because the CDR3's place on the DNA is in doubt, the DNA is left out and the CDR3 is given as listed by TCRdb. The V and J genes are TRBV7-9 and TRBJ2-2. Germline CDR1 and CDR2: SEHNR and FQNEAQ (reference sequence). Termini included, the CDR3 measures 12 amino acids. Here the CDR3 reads CASSSLTVELLV.